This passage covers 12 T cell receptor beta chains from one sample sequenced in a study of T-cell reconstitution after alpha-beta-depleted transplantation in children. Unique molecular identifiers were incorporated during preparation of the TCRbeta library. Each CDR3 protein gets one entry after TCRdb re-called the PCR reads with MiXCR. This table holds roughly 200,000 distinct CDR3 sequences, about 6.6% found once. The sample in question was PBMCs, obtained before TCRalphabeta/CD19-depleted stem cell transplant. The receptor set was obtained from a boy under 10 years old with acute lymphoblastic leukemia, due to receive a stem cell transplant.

The CDR3: CASSHYPSGQPPSTGELFF. The CDR3, as DNA: TGTGCCAGCAGCCATTACCCGTCGGGACAGCCCCCAAGCACCGGGGAGCTGTTTTTT. The chain links TRBV14 to TRBJ2-2, with 7 bases identical to TRBD1. CDR3 length: 19 residues. Trimming removed 3 bases from V and 4 bases from J; junction bases left unmatched: 17. The germline CDR1 and CDR2 sequences are SGHDN and FVKESK.

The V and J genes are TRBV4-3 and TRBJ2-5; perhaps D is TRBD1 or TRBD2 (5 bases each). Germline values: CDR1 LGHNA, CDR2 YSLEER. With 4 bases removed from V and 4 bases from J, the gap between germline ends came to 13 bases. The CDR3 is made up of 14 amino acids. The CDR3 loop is CASSPLGERETQYF. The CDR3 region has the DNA TGCGCCAGCAGCCCCTTGGGGGAGCGAGAGACCCAGTACTTC.

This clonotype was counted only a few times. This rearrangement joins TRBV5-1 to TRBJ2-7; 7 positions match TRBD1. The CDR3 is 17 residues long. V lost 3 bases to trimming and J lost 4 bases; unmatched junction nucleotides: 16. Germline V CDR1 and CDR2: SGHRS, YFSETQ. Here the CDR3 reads CASSSGEGAIPGYEQYF. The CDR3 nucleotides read TGCGCCAGCAGCTCCGGTGAGGGGGCTATTCCAGGATACGAGCAGTACTTC.

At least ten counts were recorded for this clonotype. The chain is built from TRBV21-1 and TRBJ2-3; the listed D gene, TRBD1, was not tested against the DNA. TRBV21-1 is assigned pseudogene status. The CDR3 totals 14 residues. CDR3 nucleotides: TGTGCCAGCCGAAAGACAGGGAGGACAGATACGCAGTATTTT. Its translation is CASRKTGRTDTQYF.

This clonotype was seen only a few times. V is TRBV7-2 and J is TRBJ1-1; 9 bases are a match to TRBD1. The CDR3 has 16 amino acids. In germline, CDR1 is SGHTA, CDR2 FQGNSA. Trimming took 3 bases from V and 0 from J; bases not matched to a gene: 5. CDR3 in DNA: TGTGCCAGCAGCTTCGGGACAGGGTACCTGAACACTGAAGCTTTCTTT. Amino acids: CASSFGTGYLNTEAFF.

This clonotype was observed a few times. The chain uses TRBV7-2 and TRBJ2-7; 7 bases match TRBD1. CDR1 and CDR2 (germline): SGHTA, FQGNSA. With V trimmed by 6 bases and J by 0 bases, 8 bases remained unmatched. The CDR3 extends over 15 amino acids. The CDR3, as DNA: TGTGCCAGCAGTAAGACCGGGACAGACTCCTACGAGCAGTACTTC. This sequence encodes CASSKTGTDSYEQYF.

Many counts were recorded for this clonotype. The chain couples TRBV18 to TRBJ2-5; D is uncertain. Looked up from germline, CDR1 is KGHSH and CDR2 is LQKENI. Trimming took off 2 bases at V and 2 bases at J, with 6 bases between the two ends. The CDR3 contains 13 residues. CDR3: CASSPGEQETQYF. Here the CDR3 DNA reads TGTGCCAGCTCACCAGGGGAACAAGAGACCCAGTACTTC.

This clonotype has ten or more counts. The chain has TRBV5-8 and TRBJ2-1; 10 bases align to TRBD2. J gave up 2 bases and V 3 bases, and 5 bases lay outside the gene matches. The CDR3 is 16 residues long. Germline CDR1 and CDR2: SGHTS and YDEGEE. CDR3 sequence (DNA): TGTGCCAGCAGCTCGGGACTAGCGTCAACCTACAATGAGCAGTTCTTC. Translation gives CASSSGLASTYNEQFF.

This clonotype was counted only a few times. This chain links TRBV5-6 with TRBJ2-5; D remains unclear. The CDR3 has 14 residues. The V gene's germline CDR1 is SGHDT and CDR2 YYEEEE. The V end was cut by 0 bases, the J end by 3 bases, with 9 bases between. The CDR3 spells CASSLGLRKETQYF. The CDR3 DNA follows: TGTGCCAGCAGCTTGGGGCTGAGAAAAGAGACCCAGTACTTC.

In DNA form, the CDR3 reads TGTGCCAGCAGCAGGGGGGGGCGGGTGGAGACCCAGTACTTC. Its protein product is CASSRGGRVETQYF. The V gene is TRBV7-2, the J gene TRBJ2-5, with D perhaps matching TRBD2 (7 bases). CDR1 SGHTA and CDR2 FQGNSA come from the germline V gene. This CDR3 region has 14 residues. Trimming removed 5 bases at V and 5 bases at J, with 15 bases between.

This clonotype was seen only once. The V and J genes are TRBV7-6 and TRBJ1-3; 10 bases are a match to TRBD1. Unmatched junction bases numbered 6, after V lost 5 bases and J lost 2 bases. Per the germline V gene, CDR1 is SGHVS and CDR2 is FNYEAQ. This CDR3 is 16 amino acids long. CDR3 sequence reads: CASSPGQGTPGNTIYF. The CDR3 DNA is TGTGCCAGCAGCCCGGGACAGGGGACGCCTGGAAACACCATATATTTT.

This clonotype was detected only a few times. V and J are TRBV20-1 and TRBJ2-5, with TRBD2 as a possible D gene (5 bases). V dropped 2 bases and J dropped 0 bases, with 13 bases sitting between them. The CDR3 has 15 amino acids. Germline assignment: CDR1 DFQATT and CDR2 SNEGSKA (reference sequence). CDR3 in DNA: TGCAGTGCTAGAAGATTTTCGGGGTACCAAGAGACCCAGTACTTC. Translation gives CSARRFSGYQETQYF.